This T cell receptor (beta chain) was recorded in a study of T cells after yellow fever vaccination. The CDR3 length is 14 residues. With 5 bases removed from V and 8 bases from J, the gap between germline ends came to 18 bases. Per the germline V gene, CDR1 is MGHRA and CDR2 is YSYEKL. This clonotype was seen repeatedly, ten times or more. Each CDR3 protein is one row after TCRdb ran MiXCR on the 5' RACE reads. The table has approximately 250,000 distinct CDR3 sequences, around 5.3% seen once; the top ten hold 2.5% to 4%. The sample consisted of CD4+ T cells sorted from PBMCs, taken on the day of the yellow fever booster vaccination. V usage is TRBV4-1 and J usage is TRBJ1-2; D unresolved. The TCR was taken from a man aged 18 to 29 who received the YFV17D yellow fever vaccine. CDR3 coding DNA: TGCGCCAGCAGCGCTCCGAGACGGGTGGACGGCTACACCTTC. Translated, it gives CASSAPRRVDGYTF.